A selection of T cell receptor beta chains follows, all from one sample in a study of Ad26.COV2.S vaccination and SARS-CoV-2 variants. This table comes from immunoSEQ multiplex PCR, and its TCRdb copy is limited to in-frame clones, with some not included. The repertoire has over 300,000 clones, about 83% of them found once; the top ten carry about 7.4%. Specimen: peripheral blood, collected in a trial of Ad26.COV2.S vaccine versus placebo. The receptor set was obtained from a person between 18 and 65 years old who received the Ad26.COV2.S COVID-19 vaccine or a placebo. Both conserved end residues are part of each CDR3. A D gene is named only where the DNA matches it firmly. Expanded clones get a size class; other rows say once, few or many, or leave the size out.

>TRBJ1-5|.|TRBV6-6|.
CASSYSARGKNQPQHF
TGTGCCAGCAGTTACTCGGCCCGGGGCAAAAATCAGCCCCAGCATTTT
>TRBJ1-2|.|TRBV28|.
CASGNPVGRGPLGDGYTF
TGTGCCAGCGGTAATCCGGTGGGCAGGGGACCTCTGGGTGACGGCTACACCTTC
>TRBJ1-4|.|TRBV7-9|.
CASSSSNEKLFF
TGTGCCAGCAGCTCTTCCAATGAAAAACTGTTTTTT
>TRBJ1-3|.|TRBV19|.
CASSIGPDSGNTIYF
TGTGCCAGTAGTATCGGACCCGACTCTGGAAACACCATATATTTT
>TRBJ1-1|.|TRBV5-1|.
CASSLGQRDTEAFF
TGCGCCAGCAGCCTGGGGCAGCGAGACACTGAAGCTTTCTTT
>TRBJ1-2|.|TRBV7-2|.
CASSSHTGPYGYTF
TGTGCCAGCAGCTCTCATACGGGGCCCTATGGCTACACCTTC
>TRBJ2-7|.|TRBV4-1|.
CASSQRVPGVEQYF
TGCGCCAGCAGCCAACGGGTTCCCGGGGTCGAGCAGTACTTC
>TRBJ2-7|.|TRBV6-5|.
CASIRDGARWEQYF
TGTGCCAGCATACGGGACGGAGCCCGTTGGGAGCAGTACTTC
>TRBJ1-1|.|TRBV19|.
CASRLSVNTEAFF
TGTGCCAGTAGGCTCTCAGTGAACACTGAAGCTTTCTTT
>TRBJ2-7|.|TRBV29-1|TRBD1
CSVRRIGTGNSYEQYF
TGCAGCGTCCGCCGCATTGGGACAGGTAACTCCTACGAGCAGTACTTC
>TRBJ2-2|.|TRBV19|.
CASINTGITGELFF
TGTGCCAGTATTAACACAGGGATTACCGGGGAGCTGTTTTTT
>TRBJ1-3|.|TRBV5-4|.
CASSTTWAENTIYF
TGTGCCAGCAGCACCACATGGGCAGAAAACACCATATATTTT
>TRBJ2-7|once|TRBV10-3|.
CAISESWEVSYEQYF
TGTGCCATCAGTGAGTCTTGGGAGGTCTCCTACGAGCAGTACTTC
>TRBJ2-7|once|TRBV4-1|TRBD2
CASSQVGGGAYYEQYF
TGCGCCAGCAGCCAAGTTGGGGGAGGGGCCTACTACGAGCAGTACTTC
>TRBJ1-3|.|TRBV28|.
CASSLRQSSGNTIYF
TGTGCCAGCAGTTTAAGGCAGAGCTCTGGAAACACCATATATTTT
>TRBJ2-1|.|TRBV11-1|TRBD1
CASSSPTGGEQFF
TGTGCCAGCAGCTCCCCGACAGGGGGGGAGCAGTTCTTC
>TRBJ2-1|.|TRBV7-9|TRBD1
CASSSQGDEQFF
TGTGCCAGCAGCTCCCAGGGGGACGAGCAGTTCTTC
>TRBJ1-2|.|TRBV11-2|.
CASSLVTGNYGYTF
TGTGCCAGCAGCTTAGTTACGGGCAACTATGGCTACACCTTC
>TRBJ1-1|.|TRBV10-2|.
CASSESTGPYTEAFF
TGCGCCAGCAGTGAGTCGACAGGCCCTTACACTGAAGCTTTCTTT
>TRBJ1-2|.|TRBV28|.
CASSLWGAYGYTF
TGTGCCAGCAGTTTATGGGGAGCCTATGGCTACACCTTC
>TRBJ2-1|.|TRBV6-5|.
CASNPGYSYNEQFF
TGTGCCAGCAACCCGGGGTATTCCTACAATGAGCAGTTCTTC
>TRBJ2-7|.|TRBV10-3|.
CAISDPMTPTGSYEQYF
TGTGCCATCAGTGATCCCATGACCCCCACGGGGTCCTACGAGCAGTACTTC
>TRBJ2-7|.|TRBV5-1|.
CASSPGGTGSYEQYF
TGCGCCAGCAGCCCGGGGGGGACAGGATCCTACGAGCAGTACTTC